This entry lists 31 T cell receptor beta chains sequenced from one sample in a study of shared clonotypes between healthy human individuals. Libraries were prepared by immunoSEQ multiplex PCR; TCRdb keeps only in-frame clonotypes and omits some of them. Of roughly 2 million clones detected, approximately 96% appear once; the ten largest clones hold roughly 0.13%. The sequenced sample consisted of naive CD4+ T cells sorted from blood. Indicated subset: CD45RA+ positively selected. The receptor set was obtained from a man between 18 and 29 years old in good health.

The CDR3 bases are TGTGCCAGCAGCAAAGCCGGGACAGGGAGCTATGGCTACACCTTC. Amino acids: CASSKAGTGSYGYTF. The chain has TRBV7-9 and TRBJ1-2, with 9 bases identical to TRBD1. With 5 bases clipped from V and 4 bases from J, the junction kept 8 bases outside the gene matches. There are 15 residues in the CDR3. Germline loops: CDR1 SEHNR, CDR2 FQNEAQ (reference sequence).

The rearrangement links TRBV7-2 to TRBJ2-7; tentatively, D is TRBD1 (6 bases). The CDR3 consists of 15 residues. Trimming stripped 1 base from V and 2 bases from J, with 12 bases between. Germline-derived CDR1 and CDR2 are SGHTA and FQGNSA. The CDR3, as DNA: TGTGCCAGCAGCTTAGAAGTACAGGGACCCTACGAGCAGTACTTC. This gives the protein CASSLEVQGPYEQYF.

This clone came up once. The chain joins TRBV19 to TRBJ1-4; D gene uncertain. Germline assignment: CDR1 LNHDA and CDR2 SQIVND (reference sequence). The length of the CDR3 is 16 residues. V dropped 3 bases and J dropped 3 bases, with 14 bases sitting between them. CDR3 sequence (DNA): TGTGCCAGTAGTATTCGGACCACGGCGGCTAATGAAAAACTGTTTTTT. Its translation: CASSIRTTAANEKLFF.

This clone was observed a few times. The V gene is TRBV30, the J gene TRBJ1-5, with 7 positions matching TRBD1. V dropped 5 bases and J dropped 2; count of bases not matched to a gene: 3. Per the germline V gene, CDR1 is GTSNPN and CDR2 is SVGIG (reference sequence). The CDR3 contains 13 residues. CDR3 residues: CAWDGQGNQPQHF. Here the CDR3 DNA reads TGTGCCTGGGACGGACAGGGCAATCAGCCCCAGCATTTT.

The genes are TRBV30 and TRBJ1-2, with TRBD1 matching over 9 bases. With V trimmed by 2 bases and J by 4 bases, 5 bases remained unmatched. Germline V gene lookup returns CDR1 GTSNPN and CDR2 SVGIG (reference sequence). CDR3 length equals 14 residues. The chain's CDR3 is CAWSLGQGGYGYTF. The CDR3 DNA is TGTGCCTGGAGTTTGGGACAGGGCGGCTATGGCTACACCTTC.

The V gene is TRBV2, the J gene TRBJ2-2; D may be TRBD1 (5 bases). V was shortened by 3 bases and J by 5 bases, with 13 bases between the two germline ends. Per the germline V gene, CDR1 is SNHLY and CDR2 is FYNNEI. The length of the CDR3 is 15 residues. This CDR3 is CASSEVEKGTGELFF. In DNA form, the CDR3 reads TGTGCCAGCAGTGAGGTAGAAAAGGGGACCGGGGAGCTGTTTTTT.

The rearrangement joins TRBV5-1 to TRBJ2-5; D may be TRBD1 (5 bases). Trimming cost V 0 bases and J 2 bases, with 14 bases left between them. CDR1 is SGHRS and CDR2 is YFSETQ in the germline V gene. This CDR3 spans 16 amino acids. CDR3 in DNA: TGCGCCAGCAGCTTGGGGGGATCGACAGCTCAAGAGACCCAGTACTTC. This sequence encodes CASSLGGSTAQETQYF.

The chain recombines TRBV5-1 with TRBJ2-7, with TRBD2 matching 10 bases. This CDR3 is 16 amino acids long. CDR1 SGHRS and CDR2 YFSETQ come from the germline V gene. V lost 4 bases to trimming and J lost 3 bases; unmatched junction nucleotides: 10. The CDR3 DNA follows: TGCGCCAGCAGCCCCGGGCCTAGCGGGGGAAACTACGAGCAGTACTTC. Translated: CASSPGPSGGNYEQYF.

The rearrangement joins TRBV19 to TRBJ1-1, with a possible D match to TRBD1 (6 bases). With 6 bases removed from V and 0 bases from J, the gap between germline ends came to 17 bases. Germline lookup yields CDR1 LNHDA and CDR2 SQIVND (reference sequence). The CDR3 totals 16 residues. CDR3 loop: CASSPGHTPMNTEAFF. The CDR3, as DNA: TGTGCCAGTAGCCCGGGACACACCCCCATGAACACTGAAGCTTTCTTT. Drawing the rest from reference TRBV19 and TRBJ1-1, the complete variable domain is DGGITQSPKYLFRKEGQNVTLSCEQNLNHDAMYWYRQDPGQGLRLIYYSQIVNDFQKGDIAEGYSVSREKKESFPLTVTSAQKNPTAFYLCASSPGHTPMNTEAFFGQGTRLTVV.

The chain links TRBV7-2 to TRBJ2-7, with a possible D match to TRBD1 (5 bases). Per the germline V gene, CDR1 is SGHTA and CDR2 is FQGNSA. CDR3 size: 14 residues. The V end was cut by 3 bases, the J end by 2 bases, with 11 bases between. CDR3 amino acids: CASSLSGFTYEQYF. CDR3 bases: TGTGCCAGCAGCTTGTCAGGGTTCACCTACGAGCAGTACTTC.

The chain uses TRBV5-1 and TRBJ1-4; 7 bases agree with TRBD1. Germline loops: CDR1 SGHRS, CDR2 YFSETQ. CDR3 length: 18 residues. V shed 1 base, J shed 7 bases, and the junction held 16 bases outside the gene matches. For the CDR3, the DNA is TGCGCCAGCAGCTTGCTTCTTCTCGACAGGGCGGGCGGTGAAAAACTGTTTTTT. This sequence encodes CASSLLLLDRAGGEKLFF.

Turning to this clone: At the DNA level, this CDR3 is encoded by other sequences in the same sample as well. This chain connects TRBV6-5 to TRBJ2-5, with D unclear. Germline CDR1 is MNHEY and CDR2 is SVGAGI. The germline V and J ends were trimmed by 3 bases and 4 bases, with 3 bases remaining between them. This CDR3 is built from 11 residues. CDR3 sequence reads: CASSYRETQYF. The CDR3 nucleotides are TGTGCCAGCAGTTATAGAGAGACCCAGTACTTC.

This rearrangement joins TRBV13 to TRBJ1-2; D call uncertain. CDR3 length equals 16 residues. V dropped 5 bases and J dropped 6 bases, with 22 bases sitting between them. The V gene's germline CDR1 is PRHDT and CDR2 FYEKMQ (reference sequence). The CDR3 DNA reads TGTGCCAGCAGCCCATATCCGGGTGGAGGGAAAGATGGCTACACCTTC. Translating it yields CASSPYPGGGKDGYTF.

Only a few counts were recorded for this clone. The DNA of the CDR3 is TGTGCCAGCAGGATCTACAGGGGAAGGAATTCACCCCTCCACTTT. It yields the protein CASRIYRGRNSPLHF. The chain couples TRBV6-5 to TRBJ1-6; TRBD1 agrees at 7 bases. The CDR3 consists of 15 residues. V shed 6 bases, J shed 7 bases, and the junction held 9 bases outside the gene matches. Germline V gene sequence: CDR1 MNHEY, CDR2 SVGAGI.

The chain carries TRBV4-2 and TRBJ2-1; TRBD2 aligns across 13 bases. The CDR3 has 18 residues. The ends lost 0 bases at V and 5 bases at J; junction bases unmatched: 7. The germline V gene encodes CDR1 LGHNA and CDR2 YNFKEQ. CDR3 residues: CASSQDSRLAGGHNEQFF. The CDR3 DNA follows: TGTGCCAGCAGCCAAGATAGTAGACTAGCGGGAGGCCACAATGAGCAGTTCTTC.

The CDR3 is CASRDGQGYGYTF. Written as DNA, the CDR3 is TGTGCCAGCAGGGACGGACAGGGGTATGGCTACACCTTC. The chain uses TRBV6-6 and TRBJ1-2; 9 bases align to TRBD1. Losses at the gene ends were 6 bases for V and 5 bases for J; bases not matched to a gene: 4. This CDR3 comprises 13 residues. CDR1 and CDR2 from the germline V gene are MNHNY and SVGAGI (reference sequence).

On this clone: The same CDR3 also results from other DNA sequences found in this sample. The chain recombines TRBV18 with TRBJ1-6; D ambiguous. Germline V gives CDR1 KGHSH, CDR2 LQKENI. This CDR3 contains 13 residues. Deletions cut 2 bases from V and 8 bases from J, with 7 bases between. The CDR3 region has the DNA TGTGCCAGCTCACCAACCGGGGATTCACCCCTCCACTTT. Translated: CASSPTGDSPLHF.

This chain joins TRBV7-8 and TRBJ1-3; 8 bases match TRBD1. V lost 6 bases and J lost 2; bases outside the gene matches: 6. Germline-derived CDR1 and CDR2 are SGHVS and FQNEAQ. This CDR3 has 15 amino acids. This CDR3 reads CASRPTGVTGNTIYF. CDR3 in DNA: TGTGCCAGCAGACCGACAGGGGTGACTGGAAACACCATATATTTT. Using reference TRBV7-8 and TRBJ1-3 for the parts outside the CDR3, the full variable domain is GAGVSQSPRYKVAKRGQDVALRCDPISGHVSLFWYQQALGQGPEFLTYFQNEAQLDKSGLPSDRFFAERPEGSVSTLKIQRTQQEDSAVYLCASRPTGVTGNTIYFGEGSWLTVV.

V gene TRBV28 combines with J gene TRBJ1-6; 8 nucleotides agree with TRBD1. V dropped 6 bases and J dropped 7; count of bases not matched to a gene: 8. The germline gives CDR1 MDHEN, CDR2 SYDVKM. The CDR3 has 15 residues. As DNA, the CDR3 is TGTGCCAGCAGCCGAAATACAGGGGGGAATTCACCCCTCCACTTT. It specifies CASSRNTGGNSPLHF.

V is TRBV6-6 and J is TRBJ2-7; the match to TRBD1 covers 7 bases. The CDR3 totals 14 residues. Looked up from germline, CDR1 is MNHNY and CDR2 is SVGAGI (reference sequence). V lost 7 bases, J lost 4 bases, and 10 bases stayed unmatched. The chain's CDR3 is CASNKQGFGYEQYF. CDR3 DNA sequence: TGTGCCAGCAACAAACAGGGGTTCGGGTACGAGCAGTACTTC.

This chain uses TRBV29-1 with TRBJ2-1; TRBD2 matches 14 bases. The trim removed 3 bases at V and 7 bases at J, leaving 5 bases unmatched. The CDR3 totals 15 residues. Germline loops: CDR1 SQVTM, CDR2 ANQGSEA. The CDR3 spells CSVELGLAGVNEQFF. In DNA form, the CDR3 reads TGCAGCGTTGAGCTGGGACTAGCGGGAGTAAATGAGCAGTTCTTC.

The V gene is TRBV23-1, the J gene TRBJ1-2; possibly TRBD1 for D (5 bases). TRBV23-1 is flagged as an ORF with uncertain function. The V end lost 4 bases, the J end lost 8 bases, and 11 bases lay between the germline ends. This CDR3 spans 12 amino acids. CDR3 protein: CASSRAGQGYTF. As DNA, the CDR3 is TGCGCCAGCAGTCGAGCAGGGCAAGGCTACACCTTC.

The chain is built from TRBV30 and TRBJ1-6; D remains unclear. Deletions cut 1 base from V and 6 bases from J, with 7 bases between. CDR3 length equals 13 residues. The germline V gene encodes CDR1 GTSNPN and CDR2 SVGIG (reference sequence). The CDR3 DNA is TGTGCCTGGAGTGCTCAGATTAATTCACCCCTCCACTTT. It codes for CAWSAQINSPLHF.

This clone has more than one count but fewer than ten. This chain uses TRBV6-1 with TRBJ1-5; D uncertain. V dropped 3 bases and J dropped 3 bases, with 9 bases sitting between them. CDR1 and CDR2 from the germline V gene are MNHNS and SASEGT. CDR3 length: 14 amino acids. The CDR3 reads CASSDSLHNQPQHF. CDR3 coding DNA: TGTGCCAGCAGTGACAGCTTACACAATCAGCCCCAGCATTTT.

The chain carries TRBV18 and TRBJ2-5; D is unclear. The CDR3 loop spans 14 amino acids. The germline gives CDR1 KGHSH, CDR2 LQKENI. V was shortened by 2 bases and J by 1 base, with 8 bases between the two germline ends. CDR3 DNA: TGTGCCAGCTCACCAGACGTTCGCCAAGAGACCCAGTACTTC. This translates into CASSPDVRQETQYF.

This chain connects TRBV9 to TRBJ2-5; D is unclear. The germline V gene encodes CDR1 SGDLS and CDR2 YYNGEE. The CDR3 totals 14 residues. With 0 bases removed from V and 5 bases from J, the gap between germline ends came to 11 bases. Here the CDR3 DNA reads TGTGCCAGCAGCGTAGGCCACACTGGGGAGACCCAGTACTTC. This encodes CASSVGHTGETQYF.

The CDR3 region is CASSATGNQGYTF. The DNA for the CDR3 is TGCGCCAGCAGTGCTACAGGGAATCAAGGCTACACCTTC. The rearrangement joins TRBV10-2 to TRBJ1-2, with D tentatively TRBD1 (6 bases). CDR1 is WSHSY, CDR2 SAAADI, per germline. CDR3 length: 13 amino acids. Trimming removed 4 bases at V and 8 bases at J, with 14 bases between.

The chain uses TRBV19 and TRBJ2-3, with 9 nucleotides matching TRBD1. The CDR3 is 13 residues long. The germline V gene has CDR1 LNHDA and CDR2 SQIVND (reference sequence). The junction had 4 bases not matched to a gene; V was cut back by 10 bases and J by 2 bases. CDR3 amino acids: CATRDRATDTQYF. The CDR3 region has the DNA TGTGCCACGAGGGACAGGGCCACAGATACGCAGTATTTT.

The chain combines TRBV7-2 with TRBJ1-1; D not certain. V shed 5 bases and J shed 2 bases, with 12 bases lying between them. This CDR3 region has 14 residues. The germline gives CDR1 SGHTA, CDR2 FQGNSA. DNA for the CDR3: TGTGCCAGCAGCCGCCTCCTAAGTAACACTGAAGCTTTCTTT. Protein: CASSRLLSNTEAFF.

This clone has only one observation. The rearrangement uses TRBV5-4 and TRBJ2-5; 7 bases fit TRBD1. Matching the DNA end better, TRBJ2-7 makes the J call doubtful. The CDR3 runs 17 residues. Germline values: CDR1 SGHNT, CDR2 YYREEE (reference sequence). CDR3 in DNA: TGTGCCAGCAGCTTAGGGGGACCGGGACAGCGATACTACGAGCAGTACTTC. Translating it yields CASSLGGPGQRYYEQYF.

The chain joins TRBV7-6 to TRBJ1-4, with 7 bases fitting TRBD1. The length of the CDR3 is 15 residues. V trimming: 3 bases; J trimming: 4 bases; junction bases outside the gene matches: 5. The germline CDR1 and CDR2 sequences are SGHVS and FNYEAQ. In DNA form, the CDR3 reads TGTGCCAGCAGCTTCGGGACAGACTATAATGAAAAACTGTTTTTT. Residues: CASSFGTDYNEKLFF.